This TCR beta chain is from a study of shared clonotypes between healthy human individuals. Study conclusions and caveats: Large depth notwithstanding, sorted-subset sequencing proved incomplete by rarefaction.

Using immunoSEQ multiplex PCR, the repertoire was profiled, and TCRdb retains in-frame clones only, with some absent. The repertoire consists of more than 2 million clones, with roughly 94% occurring once and the leading ten covering more than 0.1%. CDR3 length: 17 amino acids. CDR1 and CDR2 from the germline V gene are LGHNA and YSLEER. V was trimmed by 4 bases and J by 1 base, leaving 18 bases between them. Adult Caucasians living in Nashville, Tennessee made up all of the donors. The study separated CD4+ cells into CD45RA+ naive and CD45RA-negative memory subsets. With respect to this clone: The target antigen is unknown.

The chain is built from TRBV4-3 and TRBJ2-3; D is uncertain. Material for sequencing was naive CD4+ T cells sorted from blood. The subset was: CD45RA+ positively selected. The source of this sequence is a young man in good health. The CDR3 DNA sequence: TGCGCCAGCAGCCGAAGCCCCGGCTTTTTGCGCACAGATACGCAGTATTTT. Protein sequence: CASSRSPGFLRTDTQYF.